The present T cell receptor beta chain was sequenced within a study of blood T cell repertoires in COVID-19. Deletions cut 9 bases from V and 0 bases from J, with 16 bases between. Germline CDR1 is SGHTS and CDR2 is YDEGEE. The CDR3 is 16 residues long. The method was immunoSEQ multiplex PCR; TCRdb's version includes in-frame clones alone and lacks a portion of them. The sample yields about 180,000 clones, more than 75% seen once. Sample: PBMCs or T cells enriched from blood (not recorded which). This chain links TRBV5-8 with TRBJ2-6, with D tentatively TRBD1 (5 bases). The TCR was taken from a woman aged 45-59 years who had recovered from COVID-19. CDR3 sequence (DNA): TGTGCCACGGCGGCAGGGCTAAGCTCTGGGGCCAACGTCCTGACTTTC. This sequence encodes CATAAGLSSGANVLTF.